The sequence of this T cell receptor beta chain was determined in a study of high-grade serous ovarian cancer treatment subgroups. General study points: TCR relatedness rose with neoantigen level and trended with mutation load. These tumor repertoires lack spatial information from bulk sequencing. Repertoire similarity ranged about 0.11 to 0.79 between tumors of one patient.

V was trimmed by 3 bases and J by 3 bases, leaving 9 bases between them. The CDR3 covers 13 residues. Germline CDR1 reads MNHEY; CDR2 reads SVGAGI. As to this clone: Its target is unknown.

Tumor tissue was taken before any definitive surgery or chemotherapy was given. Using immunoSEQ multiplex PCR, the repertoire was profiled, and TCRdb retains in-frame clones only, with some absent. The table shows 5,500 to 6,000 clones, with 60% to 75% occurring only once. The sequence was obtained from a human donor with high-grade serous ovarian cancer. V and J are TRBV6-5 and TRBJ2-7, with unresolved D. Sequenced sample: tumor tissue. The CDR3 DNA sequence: TGTGCCAGCAGTTATTCCCGTAACTACGAGCAGTACTTC. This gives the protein CASSYSRNYEQYF.